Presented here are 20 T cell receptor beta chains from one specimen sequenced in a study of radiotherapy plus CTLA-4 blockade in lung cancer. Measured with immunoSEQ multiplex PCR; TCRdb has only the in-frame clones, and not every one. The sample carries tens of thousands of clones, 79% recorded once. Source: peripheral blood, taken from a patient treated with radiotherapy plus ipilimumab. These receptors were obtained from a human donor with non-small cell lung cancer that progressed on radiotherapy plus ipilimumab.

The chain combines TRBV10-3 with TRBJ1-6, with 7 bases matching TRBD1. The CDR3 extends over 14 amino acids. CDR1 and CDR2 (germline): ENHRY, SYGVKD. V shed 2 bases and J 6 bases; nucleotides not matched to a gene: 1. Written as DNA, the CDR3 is TGTGCCATCAGTGAGAGACAGGGTAATTCACCCCTCCACTTT. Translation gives CAISERQGNSPLHF.

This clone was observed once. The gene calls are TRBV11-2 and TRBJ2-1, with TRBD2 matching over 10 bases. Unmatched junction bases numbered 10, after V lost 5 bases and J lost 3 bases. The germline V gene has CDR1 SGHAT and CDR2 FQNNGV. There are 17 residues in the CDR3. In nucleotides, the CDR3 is TGTGCCAGCAGCCCCTTAGGAGAGCGGGAGGGCTACAATGAGCAGTTCTTC. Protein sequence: CASSPLGEREGYNEQFF.

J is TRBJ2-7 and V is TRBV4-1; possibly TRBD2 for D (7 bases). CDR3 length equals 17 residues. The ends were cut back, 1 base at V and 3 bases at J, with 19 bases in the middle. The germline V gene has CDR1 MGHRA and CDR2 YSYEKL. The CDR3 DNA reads TGCGCCAGCAGCCAAGGGGTGGGGGGGGCGGGGAACTACGAGCAGTACTTC. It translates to CASSQGVGGAGNYEQYF.

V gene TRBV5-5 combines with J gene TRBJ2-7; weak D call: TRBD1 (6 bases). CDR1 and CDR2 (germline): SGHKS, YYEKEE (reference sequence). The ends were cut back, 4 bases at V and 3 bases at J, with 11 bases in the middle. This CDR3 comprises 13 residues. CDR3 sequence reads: CASSTQGDYEQYF. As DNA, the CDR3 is TGTGCCAGCAGCACACAGGGAGACTACGAGCAGTACTTC.

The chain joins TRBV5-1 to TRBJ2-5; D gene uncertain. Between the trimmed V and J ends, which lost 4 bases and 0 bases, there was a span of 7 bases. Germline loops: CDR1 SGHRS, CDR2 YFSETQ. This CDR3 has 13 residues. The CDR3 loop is CASSVSYQETQYF. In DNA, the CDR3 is TGCGCCAGCAGCGTGTCGTACCAAGAGACCCAGTACTTC.

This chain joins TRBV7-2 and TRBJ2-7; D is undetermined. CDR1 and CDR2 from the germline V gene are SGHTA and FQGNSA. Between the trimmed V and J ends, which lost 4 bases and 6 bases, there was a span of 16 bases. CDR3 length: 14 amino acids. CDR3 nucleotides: TGTGCCAGCAGCTCCTTTGGGTCCCCGGGCGAGCAGTACTTC. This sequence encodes CASSSFGSPGEQYF.

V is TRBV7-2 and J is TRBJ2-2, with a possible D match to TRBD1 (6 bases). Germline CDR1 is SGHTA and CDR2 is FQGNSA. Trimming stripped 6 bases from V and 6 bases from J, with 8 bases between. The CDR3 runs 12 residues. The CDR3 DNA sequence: TGTGCCAGCAGGGACAGTTCCGGGGAGCTGTTTTTT. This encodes CASRDSSGELFF.

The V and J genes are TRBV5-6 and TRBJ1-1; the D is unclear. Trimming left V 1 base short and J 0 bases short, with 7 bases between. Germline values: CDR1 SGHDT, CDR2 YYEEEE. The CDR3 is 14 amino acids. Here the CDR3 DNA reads TGTGCCAGCAGCTTGTCCGGTATGAACACTGAAGCTTTCTTT. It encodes CASSLSGMNTEAFF.

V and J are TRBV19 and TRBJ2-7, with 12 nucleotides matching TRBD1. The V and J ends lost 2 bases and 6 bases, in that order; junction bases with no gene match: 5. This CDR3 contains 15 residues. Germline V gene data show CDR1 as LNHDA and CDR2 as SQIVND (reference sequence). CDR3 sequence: CASSISGQGASEQYF. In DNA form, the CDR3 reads TGTGCCAGTAGTATATCGGGACAGGGGGCAAGCGAGCAGTACTTC. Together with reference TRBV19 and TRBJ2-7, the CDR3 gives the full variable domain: DGGITQSPKYLFRKEGQNVTLSCEQNLNHDAMYWYRQDPGQGLRLIYYSQIVNDFQKGDIAEGYSVSREKKESFPLTVTSAQKNPTAFYLCASSISGQGASEQYFGPGTRLTVT.

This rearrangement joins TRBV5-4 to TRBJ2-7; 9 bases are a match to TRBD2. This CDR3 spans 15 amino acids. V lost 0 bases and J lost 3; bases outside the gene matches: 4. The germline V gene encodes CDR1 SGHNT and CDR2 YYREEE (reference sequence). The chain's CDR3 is CASSLGGSGGYEQYF. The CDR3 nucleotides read TGTGCCAGCAGCTTGGGGGGTAGCGGGGGCTACGAGCAGTACTTC. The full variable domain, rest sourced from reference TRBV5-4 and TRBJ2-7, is ETGVTQSPTHLIKTRGQQVTLRCSSQSGHNTVSWYQQALGQGPQFIFQYYREEENGRGNFPPRFSGLQFPNYSSELNVNALELDDSALYLCASSLGGSGGYEQYFGPGTRLTVT.

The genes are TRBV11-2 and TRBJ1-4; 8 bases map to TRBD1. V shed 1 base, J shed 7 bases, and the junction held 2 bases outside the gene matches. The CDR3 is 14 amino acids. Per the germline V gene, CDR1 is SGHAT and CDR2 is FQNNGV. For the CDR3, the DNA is TGTGCCAGCAGCTTAGGGACAGGGAGTGAAAAACTGTTTTTT. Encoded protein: CASSLGTGSEKLFF.

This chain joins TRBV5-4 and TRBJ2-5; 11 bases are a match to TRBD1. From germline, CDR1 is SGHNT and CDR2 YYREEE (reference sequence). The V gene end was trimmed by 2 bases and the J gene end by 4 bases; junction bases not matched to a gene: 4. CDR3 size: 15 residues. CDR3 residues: CASSLYGTGGETQYF. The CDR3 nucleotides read TGTGCCAGCAGCTTATACGGGACAGGGGGAGAGACCCAGTACTTC. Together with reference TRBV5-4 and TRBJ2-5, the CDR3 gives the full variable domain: ETGVTQSPTHLIKTRGQQVTLRCSSQSGHNTVSWYQQALGQGPQFIFQYYREEENGRGNFPPRFSGLQFPNYSSELNVNALELDDSALYLCASSLYGTGGETQYFGPGTRLLVL.

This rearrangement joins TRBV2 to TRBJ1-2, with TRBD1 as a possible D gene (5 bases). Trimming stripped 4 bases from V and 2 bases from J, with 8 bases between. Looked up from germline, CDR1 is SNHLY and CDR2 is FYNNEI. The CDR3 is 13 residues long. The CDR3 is CASSGTMNYGYTF. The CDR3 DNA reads TGTGCCAGCAGTGGGACAATGAACTATGGCTACACCTTC.

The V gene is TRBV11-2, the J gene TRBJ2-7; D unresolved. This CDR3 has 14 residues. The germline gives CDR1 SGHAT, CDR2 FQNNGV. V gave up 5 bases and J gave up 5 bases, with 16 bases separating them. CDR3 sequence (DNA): TGTGCCAGCAGCGCCGTACCACTACCCGACGAGCAGTACTTC. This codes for CASSAVPLPDEQYF.

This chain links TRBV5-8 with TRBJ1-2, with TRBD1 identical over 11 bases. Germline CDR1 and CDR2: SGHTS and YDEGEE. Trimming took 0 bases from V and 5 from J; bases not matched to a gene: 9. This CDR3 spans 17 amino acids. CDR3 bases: TGTGCCAGCAGCTTGGTGCCCCGGACAGGGGGCGGGTATGGCTACACCTTC. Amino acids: CASSLVPRTGGGYGYTF.

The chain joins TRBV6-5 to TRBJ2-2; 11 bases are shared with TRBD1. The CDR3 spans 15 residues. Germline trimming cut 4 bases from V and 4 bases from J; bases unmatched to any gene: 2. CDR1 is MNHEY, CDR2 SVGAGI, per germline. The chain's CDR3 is CASSLGQGVTGELFF. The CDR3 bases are TGTGCCAGCAGTTTGGGACAGGGGGTCACCGGGGAGCTGTTTTTT.

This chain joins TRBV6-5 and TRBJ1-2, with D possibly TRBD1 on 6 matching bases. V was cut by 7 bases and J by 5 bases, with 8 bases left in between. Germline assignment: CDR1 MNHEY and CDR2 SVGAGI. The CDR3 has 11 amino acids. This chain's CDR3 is CASTQGYGYTF. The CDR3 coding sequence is TGTGCCAGCACCCAGGGGTATGGCTACACCTTC.

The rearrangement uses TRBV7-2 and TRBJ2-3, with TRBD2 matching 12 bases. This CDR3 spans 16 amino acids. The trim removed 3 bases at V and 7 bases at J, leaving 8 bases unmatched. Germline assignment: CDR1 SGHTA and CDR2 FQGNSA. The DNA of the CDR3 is TGTGCCAGCAGCTTTTCTAGCGGGGGGGCGTCAAATACGCAGTATTTT. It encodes CASSFSSGGASNTQYF.

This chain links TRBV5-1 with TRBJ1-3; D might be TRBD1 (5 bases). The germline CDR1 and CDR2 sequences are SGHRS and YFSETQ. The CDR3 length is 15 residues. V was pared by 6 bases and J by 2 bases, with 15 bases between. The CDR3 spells CASKPAAGTGNTIYF. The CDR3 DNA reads TGCGCCAGCAAACCTGCGGCAGGGACTGGAAACACCATATATTTT.

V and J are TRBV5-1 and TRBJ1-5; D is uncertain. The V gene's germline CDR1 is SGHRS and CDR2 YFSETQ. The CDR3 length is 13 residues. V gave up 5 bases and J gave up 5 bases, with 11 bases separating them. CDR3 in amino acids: CASSLRSDQPQHF. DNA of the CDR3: TGCGCCAGCAGTCTTAGATCCGATCAGCCCCAGCATTTT.